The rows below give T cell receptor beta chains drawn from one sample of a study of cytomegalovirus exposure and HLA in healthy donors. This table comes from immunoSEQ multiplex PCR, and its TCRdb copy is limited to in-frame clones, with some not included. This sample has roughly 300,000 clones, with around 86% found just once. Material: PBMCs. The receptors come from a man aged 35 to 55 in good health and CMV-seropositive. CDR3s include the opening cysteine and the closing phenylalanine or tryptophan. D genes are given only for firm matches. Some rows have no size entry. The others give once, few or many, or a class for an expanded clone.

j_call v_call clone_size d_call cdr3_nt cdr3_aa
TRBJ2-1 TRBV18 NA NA TGTGCCAGCTCACCCCAGCAGTCGGGGGTCAATGAGCAGTTCTTC CASSPQQSGVNEQFF
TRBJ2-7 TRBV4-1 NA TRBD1 TGCGCCAGCAGCCAAAGGACAGGGGACCCCTCCTACGAGCAGTACTTC CASSQRTGDPSYEQYF
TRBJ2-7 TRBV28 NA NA TGTGCCAGCAGTTTAACGTCCACAGCCAAGCAGTACTTC CASSLTSTAKQYF
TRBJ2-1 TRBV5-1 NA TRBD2 TGCGCCAGCAGCCCGCCGGGATTACTAGCGAACAATGAGCAGTTCTTC CASSPPGLLANNEQFF
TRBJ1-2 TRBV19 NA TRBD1 TGTGCCAGTAGTATCGGGGACAGCCTTTTCTATGGCTACACCTTC CASSIGDSLFYGYTF
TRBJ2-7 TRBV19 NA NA TGTGCCAGTAGTATTTACTATCCAAAGAGCTCCTACGAGCAGTACTTC CASSIYYPKSSYEQYF
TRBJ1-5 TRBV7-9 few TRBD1 TGTGCCAGCAGCCGAGACAGGGCGCGCAATCAGCCCCAGCATTTT CASSRDRARNQPQHF
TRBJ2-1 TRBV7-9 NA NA TGTGCCAGCAGCTTAAGGACAGCTAACAATGAGCAGTTCTTC CASSLRTANNEQFF
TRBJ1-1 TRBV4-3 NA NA TGCGCCAGCAGCCTTACAGGGAACACTGAAGCTTTCTTT CASSLTGNTEAFF
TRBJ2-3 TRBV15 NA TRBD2 TGTGCCACCAGCAAGAGCGGGACCTTCACAGATACGCAGTATTTT CATSKSGTFTDTQYF
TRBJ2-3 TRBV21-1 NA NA TGTGCCAGCAGTAAAAGGGGGGGAAGGCCAGATACGCAGTATTTT CASSKRGGRPDTQYF
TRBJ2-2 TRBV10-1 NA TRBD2 TGCGCCAGAGACCTAGCGGAACACACCGGGGAGCTGTTTTTT CARDLAEHTGELFF
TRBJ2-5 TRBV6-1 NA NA TGTGCCAGCAGTGAAGCGCCAGGGCTAGGGCAAGAGACCCAGTACTTC CASSEAPGLGQETQYF
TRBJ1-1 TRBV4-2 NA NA TGTGCCAGCAGCCTCACAATGAACACTGAAGCTTTCTTT CASSLTMNTEAFF
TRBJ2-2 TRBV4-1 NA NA TGCGCCAGCAGCCTGCTAGTAGGGGTAGGGGCCGGGGAGCTGTTTTTT CASSLLVGVGAGELFF
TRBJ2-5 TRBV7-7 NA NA TGTGCTAGCAGCTTAGCCGGGAGAGAGACCCAGTACTTC CASSLAGRETQYF
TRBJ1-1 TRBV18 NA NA TGTGCCAGCTCATCCAGGGATGACGCCATGAACACTGAAGCTTTCTTT CASSSRDDAMNTEAFF
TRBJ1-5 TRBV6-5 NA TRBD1 TGTGCCAGCAGTACGGACAGGGTGTGGAATCAGCCCCAGCATTTT CASSTDRVWNQPQHF
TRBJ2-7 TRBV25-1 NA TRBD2 TGTGCCAGCAGTGCTACTAGCGCCCGCTCCTACGAGCAGTACTTC CASSATSARSYEQYF
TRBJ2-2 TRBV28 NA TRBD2 TGTGCCAGCAGTCCCAGGACTAGCGGGAGGTTGAACACCGGGGAGCTGTTTTTT CASSPRTSGRLNTGELFF
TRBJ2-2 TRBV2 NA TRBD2 TGTGCCAGCAGTGCTGAGCGGGAGGGATTCGGGGAGCTGTTTTTT CASSAEREGFGELFF
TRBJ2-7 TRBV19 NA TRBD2 TGTGCCAGTAGTCTTTCGACTAGCGGAACTTACGAGCAGTACTTC CASSLSTSGTYEQYF
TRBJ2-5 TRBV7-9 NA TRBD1 TGTGCCAGCGGGACAGGAGAGACCCAGTACTTC CASGTGETQYF
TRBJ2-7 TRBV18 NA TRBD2 TGTGCCAGCTCTCCGGGGAGGGACCACGAGCAGTACTTC CASSPGRDHEQYF